Below are 3 T cell receptor beta chains sequenced from a single sample in a study of T cells after yellow fever vaccination (dated by TCRdb to the late 2010s). Explained via the paper, the treatment or condition label denotes: live attenuated yellow fever vaccine strain. Libraries were made using 5' RACE. The instrument was an Illumina HiSeq 2500. The public reads were run again by TCRdb, first through fastp at Q25 and then through MiXCR, and only productive beta chains were kept. Every CDR3 protein is listed once, alongside the most common genes and DNA of its rows. The sample table records 620,000 or so distinct CDR3 sequences; about a sixth of these occur just once. Around a sixth of the sample lies in the top ten. The input for sequencing was PBMCs, taken about 5 days after the first yellow fever vaccination. All receptors come from a man between 18 and 29 years old who received the YFV17D yellow fever vaccine.

V and J are TRBV4-2 and TRBJ2-3, with D possibly being TRBD1 (6 bases). The CDR3 is made up of 15 amino acids. Trimming pared 6 bases from V and 6 bases from J, leaving 19 bases between. CDR1 and CDR2 (germline): LGHNA, YNFKEQ. In DNA form, the CDR3 reads TGTGCCAGCAGGGGTAAGACAGGCTACGACGATACGCAGTATTTT. Its translation is CASRGKTGYDDTQYF.

This clonotype was seen a few times. The V gene is TRBV15, the J gene TRBJ2-5; tentatively, D is TRBD2 (5 bases). This CDR3 comprises 13 residues. V was clipped by 2 bases and J by 4 bases, with 8 bases between them. CDR1 and CDR2 from the germline V gene are LNHNV and YYDKDF (reference sequence). The CDR3 DNA sequence: TGTGCCACCAGCAGACTCGGGGTAGAGACCCAGTACTTC. It translates to CATSRLGVETQYF. Supplemented by reference TRBV15 and TRBJ2-5, the full variable domain reads DAMVIQNPRYQVTQFGKPVTLSCSQTLNHNVMYWYQQKSSQAPKLLFHYYDKDFNNEADTPDNFQSRRPNTSFCFLDIRSPGLGDTAMYLCATSRLGVETQYFGPGTRLLVL.

V gene TRBV9 combines with J gene TRBJ1-6; D uncertain. V was clipped by 0 bases and J by 8 bases, with 6 bases between them. Germline V gene lookup returns CDR1 SGDLS and CDR2 YYNGEE. The CDR3 is made up of 13 amino acids. CDR3 protein: CASSVDLDSPLHF. The CDR3 DNA reads TGTGCCAGCAGCGTAGATCTGGATTCACCCCTCCACTTT.